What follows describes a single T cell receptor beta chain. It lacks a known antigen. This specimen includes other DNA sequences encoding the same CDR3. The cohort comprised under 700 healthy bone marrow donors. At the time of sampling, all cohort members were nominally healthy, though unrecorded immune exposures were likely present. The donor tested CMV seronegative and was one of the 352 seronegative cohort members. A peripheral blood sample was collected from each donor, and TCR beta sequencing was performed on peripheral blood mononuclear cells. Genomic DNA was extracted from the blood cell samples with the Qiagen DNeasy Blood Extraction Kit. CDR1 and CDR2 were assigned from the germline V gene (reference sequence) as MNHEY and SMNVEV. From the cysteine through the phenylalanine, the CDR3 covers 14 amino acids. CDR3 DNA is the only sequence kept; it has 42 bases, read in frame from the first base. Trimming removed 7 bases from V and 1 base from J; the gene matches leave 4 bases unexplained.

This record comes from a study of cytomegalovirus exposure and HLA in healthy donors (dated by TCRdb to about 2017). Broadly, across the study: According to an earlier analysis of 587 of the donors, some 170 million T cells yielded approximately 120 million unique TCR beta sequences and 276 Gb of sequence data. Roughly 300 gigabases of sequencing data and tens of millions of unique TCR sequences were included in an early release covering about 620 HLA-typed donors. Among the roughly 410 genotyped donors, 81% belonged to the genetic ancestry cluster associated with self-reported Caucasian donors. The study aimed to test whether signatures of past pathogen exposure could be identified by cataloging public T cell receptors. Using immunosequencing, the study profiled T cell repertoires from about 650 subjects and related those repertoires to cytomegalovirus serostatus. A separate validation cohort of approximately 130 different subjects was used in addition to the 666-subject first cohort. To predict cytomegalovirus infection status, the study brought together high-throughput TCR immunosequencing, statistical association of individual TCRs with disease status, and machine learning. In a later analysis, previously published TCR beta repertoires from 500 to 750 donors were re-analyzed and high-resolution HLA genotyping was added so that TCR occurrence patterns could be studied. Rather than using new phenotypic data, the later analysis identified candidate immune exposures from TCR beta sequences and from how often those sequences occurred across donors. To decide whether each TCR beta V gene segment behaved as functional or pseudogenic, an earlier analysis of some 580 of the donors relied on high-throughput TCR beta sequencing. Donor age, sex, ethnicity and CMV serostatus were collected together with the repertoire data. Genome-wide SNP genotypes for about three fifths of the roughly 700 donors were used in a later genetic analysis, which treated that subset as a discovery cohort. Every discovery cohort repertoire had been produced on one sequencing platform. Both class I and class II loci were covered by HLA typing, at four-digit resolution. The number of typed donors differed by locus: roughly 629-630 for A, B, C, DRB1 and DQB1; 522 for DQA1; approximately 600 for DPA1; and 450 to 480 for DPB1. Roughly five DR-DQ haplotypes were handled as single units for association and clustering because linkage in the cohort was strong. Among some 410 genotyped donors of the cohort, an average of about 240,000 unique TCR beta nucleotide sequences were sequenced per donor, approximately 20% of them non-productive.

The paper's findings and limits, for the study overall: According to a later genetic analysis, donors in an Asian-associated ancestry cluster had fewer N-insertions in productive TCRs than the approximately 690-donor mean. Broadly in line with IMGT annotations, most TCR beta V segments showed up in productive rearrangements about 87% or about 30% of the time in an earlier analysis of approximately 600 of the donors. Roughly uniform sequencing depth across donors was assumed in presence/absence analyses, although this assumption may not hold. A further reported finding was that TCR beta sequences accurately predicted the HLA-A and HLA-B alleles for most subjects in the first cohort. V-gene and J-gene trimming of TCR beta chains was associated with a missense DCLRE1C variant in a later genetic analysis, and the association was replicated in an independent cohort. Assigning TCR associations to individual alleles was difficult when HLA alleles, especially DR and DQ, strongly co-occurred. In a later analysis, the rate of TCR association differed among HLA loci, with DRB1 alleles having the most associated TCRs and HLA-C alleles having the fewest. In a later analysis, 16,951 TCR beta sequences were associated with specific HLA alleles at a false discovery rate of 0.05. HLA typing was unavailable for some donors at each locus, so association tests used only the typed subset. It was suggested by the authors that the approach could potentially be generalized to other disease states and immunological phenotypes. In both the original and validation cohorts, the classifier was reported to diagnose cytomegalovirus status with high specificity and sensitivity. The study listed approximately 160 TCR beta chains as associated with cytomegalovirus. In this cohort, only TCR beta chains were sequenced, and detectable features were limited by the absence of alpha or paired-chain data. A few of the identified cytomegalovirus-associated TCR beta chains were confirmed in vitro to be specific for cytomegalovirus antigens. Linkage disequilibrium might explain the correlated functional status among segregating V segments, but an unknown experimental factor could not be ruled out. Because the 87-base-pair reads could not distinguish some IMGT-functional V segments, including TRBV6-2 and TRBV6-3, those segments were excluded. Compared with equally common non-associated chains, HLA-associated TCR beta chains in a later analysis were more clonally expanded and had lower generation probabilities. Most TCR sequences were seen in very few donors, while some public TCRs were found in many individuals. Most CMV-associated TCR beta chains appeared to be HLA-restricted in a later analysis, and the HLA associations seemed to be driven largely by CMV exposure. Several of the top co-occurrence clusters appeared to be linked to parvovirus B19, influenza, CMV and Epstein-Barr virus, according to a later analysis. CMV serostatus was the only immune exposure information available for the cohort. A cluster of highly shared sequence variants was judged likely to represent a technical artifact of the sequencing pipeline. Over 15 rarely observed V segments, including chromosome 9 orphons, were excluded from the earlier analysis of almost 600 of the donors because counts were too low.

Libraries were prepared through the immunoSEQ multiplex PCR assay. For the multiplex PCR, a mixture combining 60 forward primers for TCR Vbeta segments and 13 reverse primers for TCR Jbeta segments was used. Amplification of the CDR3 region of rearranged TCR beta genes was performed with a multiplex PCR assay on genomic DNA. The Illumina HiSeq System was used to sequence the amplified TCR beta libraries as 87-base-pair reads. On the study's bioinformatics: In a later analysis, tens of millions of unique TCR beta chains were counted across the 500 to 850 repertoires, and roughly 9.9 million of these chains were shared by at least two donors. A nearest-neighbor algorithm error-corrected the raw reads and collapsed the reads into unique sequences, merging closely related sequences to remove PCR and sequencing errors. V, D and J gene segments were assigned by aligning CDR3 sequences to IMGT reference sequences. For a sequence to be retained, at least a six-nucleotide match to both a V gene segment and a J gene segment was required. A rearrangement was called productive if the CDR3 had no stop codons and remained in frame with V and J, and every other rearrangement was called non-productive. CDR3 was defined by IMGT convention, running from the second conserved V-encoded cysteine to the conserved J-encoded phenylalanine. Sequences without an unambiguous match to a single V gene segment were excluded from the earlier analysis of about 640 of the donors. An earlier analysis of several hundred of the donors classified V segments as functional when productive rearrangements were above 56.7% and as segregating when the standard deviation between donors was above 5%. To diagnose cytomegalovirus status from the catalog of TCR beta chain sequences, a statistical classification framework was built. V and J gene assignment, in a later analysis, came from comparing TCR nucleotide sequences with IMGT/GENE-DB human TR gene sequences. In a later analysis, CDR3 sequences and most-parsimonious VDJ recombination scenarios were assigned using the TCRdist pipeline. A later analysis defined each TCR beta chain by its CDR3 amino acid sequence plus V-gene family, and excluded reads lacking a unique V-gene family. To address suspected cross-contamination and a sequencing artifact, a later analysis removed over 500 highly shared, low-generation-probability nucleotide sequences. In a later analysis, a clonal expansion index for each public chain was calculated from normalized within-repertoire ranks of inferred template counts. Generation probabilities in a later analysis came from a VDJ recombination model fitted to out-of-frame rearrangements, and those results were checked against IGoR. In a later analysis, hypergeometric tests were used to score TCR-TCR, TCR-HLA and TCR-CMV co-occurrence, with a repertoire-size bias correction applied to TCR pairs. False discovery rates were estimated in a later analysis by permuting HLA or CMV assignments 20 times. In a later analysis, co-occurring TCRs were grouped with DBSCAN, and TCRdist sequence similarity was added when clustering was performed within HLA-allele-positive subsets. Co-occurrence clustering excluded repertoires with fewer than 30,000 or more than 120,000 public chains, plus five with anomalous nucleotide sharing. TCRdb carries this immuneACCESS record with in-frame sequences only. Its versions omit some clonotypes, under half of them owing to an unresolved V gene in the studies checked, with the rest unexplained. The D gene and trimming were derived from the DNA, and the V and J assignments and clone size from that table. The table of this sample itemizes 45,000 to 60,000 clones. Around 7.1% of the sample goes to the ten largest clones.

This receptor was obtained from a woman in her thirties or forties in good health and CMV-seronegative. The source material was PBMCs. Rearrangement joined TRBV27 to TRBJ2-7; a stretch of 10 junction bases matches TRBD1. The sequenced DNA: TGTGCCAGCACCTGGACAGGGGGTTCCTACGAGCAGTACTTC. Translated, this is CASTWTGGSYEQYF.